The sequence of this T cell receptor beta chain was determined in a study of somatic mutations in T cells in chronic GVHD (dated by TCRdb to 2018 to 2021). Genomic DNA was isolated and then used for the TCRbeta deep sequencing. TCRbeta CDR3 sequencing and initial data processing were performed with the immunoSEQ assay as a commercial service. In the source study's methods: Reads were demultiplexed, adapter and primer sequences removed, similar clones merged by frequency-ratio clustering, and V, D, J genes annotated with IMGT. TCRdb took over this immuneACCESS table, retaining in-frame rearrangements with V and J assigned. Such tables are incomplete; in checked studies, under half of the missing clones stem from an unresolved V gene, and the remainder is unexplained. From that table come the V and J calls and clone size; the DNA was used to work out D and trimming. In this sample the table shows 1,500 to 2,000 clones, less than 80% of which occur a single time. The ten largest clones take up roughly 59% of the sample.

After removal of 8 bases from V and 5 bases from J, the junction retains 14 bases not matched to a gene. The germline V gene (reference sequence) gives CDR1 as MNHEY and CDR2 as SMNVEV. The CDR3 runs 16 residues from the cysteine to the phenylalanine. The CDR3 DNA has 48 bases and is translated from base 1. For sorting, staining was done with anti-CD3, anti-CD4, anti-CD8 and a Vbeta20 antibody from the IOTest Beta Mark kit on a FACSAria III, reaching purity above 97%. Peripheral blood was drawn into sodium heparin tubes, and mononuclear cells were separated by Ficoll-Paque PLUS density gradient centrifugation. Before TCRbeta deep sequencing, the CD4+ Vbeta20+, CD4+ Vbeta20-, and CD8+ T cell fractions were FACS-sorted. Points on this clone: The clone's antigen remains unknown. Nothing much larger sits one base from this clone, and base qualities are not available.

Sequenced material: CD8+ T cells from blood. Recombination joined TRBV27 with TRBJ1-5, with 8 junctional bases fitting TRBD1. This TCR derives from a male patient in his forties or fifties with chronic graft-versus-host disease. Where a transplant has occurred, the graft donor may have supplied some of the T cells. The CDR3 here reads CASAGGPQRGDQPQHF. The sequence in DNA is TGTGCCAGCGCAGGGGGCCCCCAGAGGGGCGATCAGCCCCAGCATTTT.